This T cell receptor beta chain was sequenced during a study of cytomegalovirus exposure and HLA in healthy donors. This clone was seen a few times. Its antigen is as yet unknown. It was with 60 Vbeta and 13 Jbeta primers that the PCR ran. The assay was immunoSEQ multiplex PCR, and TCRdb's table has in-frame clones only and misses some. The data show about 110,000 clones, approximately 79% seen once. Trimming took 2 bases from V and 7 from J; bases not matched to a gene: 8. The CDR3 extends over 15 amino acids. Germline V lookup: CDR1 MNHNY, CDR2 SVGAGI (reference sequence). General study findings and limits: An analysis done earlier found most TCR beta V segments productive about 87% or about 30% of the time.

The sequence was collected from a man under 40 in good health and CMV-seropositive. The chain is built from TRBV6-6 and TRBJ2-5, with 9 positions matching TRBD2. The material sequenced was PBMCs. CDR3 in amino acids: CASSYQRGASGTQYF. In DNA form, the CDR3 reads TGTGCCAGCAGTTACCAGCGGGGGGCGTCCGGGACCCAGTACTTC.